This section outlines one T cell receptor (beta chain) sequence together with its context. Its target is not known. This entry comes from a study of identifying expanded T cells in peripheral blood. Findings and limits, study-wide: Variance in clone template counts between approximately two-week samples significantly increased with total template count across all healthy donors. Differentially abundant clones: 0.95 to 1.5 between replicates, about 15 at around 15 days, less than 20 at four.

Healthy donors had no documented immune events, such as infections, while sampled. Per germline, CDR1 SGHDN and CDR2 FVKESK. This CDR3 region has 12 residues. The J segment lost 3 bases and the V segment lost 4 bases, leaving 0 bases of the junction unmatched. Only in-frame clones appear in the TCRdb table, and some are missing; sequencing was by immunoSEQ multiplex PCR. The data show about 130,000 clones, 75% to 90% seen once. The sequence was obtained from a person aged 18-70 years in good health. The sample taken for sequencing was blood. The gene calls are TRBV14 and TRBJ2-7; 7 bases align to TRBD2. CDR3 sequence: CASSRGGYEQYF. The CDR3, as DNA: TGTGCCAGCAGCCGGGGGGGCTACGAGCAGTACTTC. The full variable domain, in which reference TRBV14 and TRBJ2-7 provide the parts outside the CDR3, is EAGVTQFPSHSVIEKGQTVTLRCDPISGHDNLYWYRRVMGKEIKFLLHFVKESKQDESGMPNNRFLAERTGGTYSTLKVQPAELEDSGVYFCASSRGGYEQYFGPGTRLTVT.